The clone carrying this T cell receptor (beta chain) occurred many times. Trimming stripped 5 bases from V and 4 bases from J, with 11 bases between. Germline-derived CDR1 and CDR2 are SGHRS and YFSETQ. The CDR3 extends over 13 amino acids. These data are taken from a study of T-cell reconstitution after alpha-beta-depleted transplantation in children. The library targeted TCRbeta and was prepared with unique molecular identifiers. TCRdb itself ran the PCR reads through MiXCR, one entry per CDR3 protein. In the table there are about 540,000 distinct CDR3 sequences, approximately 16% of which are singletons.

The chain joins TRBV5-1 to TRBJ2-3; D ambiguous. The material was PBMCs from the stem cell graft donor, obtained from the stem cell graft. This clonotype was obtained from a human donor who donated a stem cell graft to a child with acute lymphoblastic leukemia. The CDR3: CASSFLLSDTQYF. For the CDR3, the DNA is TGCGCCAGCAGTTTCCTCCTCTCAGATACGCAGTATTTT.